This T cell receptor beta chain is from a study of T cells in Graves' hyperthyroidism and ophthalmopathy. Study-wide background: Peripheral blood was collected at initial diagnosis, before any treatment.

Trimming shortened V by 11 bases and J by 0 bases, and 13 bases separated the two germline ends. From germline, CDR1 is ENHRY and CDR2 SYGVKD. The CDR3 contains 13 residues. Hyperthyroidism patients were newly diagnosed, had disease duration under 2 months, and were aged 18 to 65 years. Diagnostic decisions used clinical symptoms, serum thyroxine and TRAb, thyroid ultrasound and orbital computed tomography. Amplification targeted TCR beta CDR3 regions from RNA transcripts. First-round RT-PCR targeting the TCR CDR3 was performed with the HTBI primer set. TCRdb independently ran MiXCR on the multiplex PCR reads; one entry per CDR3 protein. In the table there are more than 550,000 distinct CDR3 sequences, roughly 17% of which are singletons. Findings and caveats of the study: Most expanded thyroid clonotypes above 0.001 also appeared in blood.

This clonotype was seen many times. Its antigen is unknown. The clonotype originates from a man aged 50 or older with Graves' hyperthyroidism. J is TRBJ1-1 and V is TRBV10-3; D gene unclear. The sequencing input was blood. CDR3 loop: CASHRDLNTEAFF. The CDR3 DNA reads TGTGCCTCCCACCGTGACCTGAACACTGAAGCTTTCTTT.